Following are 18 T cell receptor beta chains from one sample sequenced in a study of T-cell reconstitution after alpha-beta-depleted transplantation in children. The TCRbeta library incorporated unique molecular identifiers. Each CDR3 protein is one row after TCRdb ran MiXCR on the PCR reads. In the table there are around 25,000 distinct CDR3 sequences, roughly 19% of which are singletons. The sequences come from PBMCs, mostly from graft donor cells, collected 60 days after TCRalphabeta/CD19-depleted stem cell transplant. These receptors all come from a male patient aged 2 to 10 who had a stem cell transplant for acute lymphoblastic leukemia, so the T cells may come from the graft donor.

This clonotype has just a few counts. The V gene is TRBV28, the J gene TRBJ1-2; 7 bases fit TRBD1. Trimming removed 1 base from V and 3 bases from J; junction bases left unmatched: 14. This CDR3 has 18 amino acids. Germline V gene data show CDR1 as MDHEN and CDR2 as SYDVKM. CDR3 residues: CASSLFRRDSRKDYGYTF. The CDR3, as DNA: TGTGCCAGCAGTTTATTTCGTAGGGACAGTCGGAAAGACTATGGCTACACCTTC.

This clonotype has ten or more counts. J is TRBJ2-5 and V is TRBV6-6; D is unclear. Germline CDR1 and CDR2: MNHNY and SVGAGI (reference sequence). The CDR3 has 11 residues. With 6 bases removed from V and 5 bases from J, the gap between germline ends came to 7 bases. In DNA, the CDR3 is TGTGCCAGCAGCCCCATGGAGACCCAGTACTTC. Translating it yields CASSPMETQYF.

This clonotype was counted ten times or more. CDR3 DNA sequence: TGTGCCAGCAGTTTTTGGGACAGGGGGCCTAATGAGCAGTTCTTC. It codes for CASSFWDRGPNEQFF. The chain is built from TRBV3-1 and TRBJ2-1; 12 nucleotides agree with TRBD1. J was trimmed by 7 bases and V by 6 bases; bases with no gene match: 7. Germline lookup yields CDR1 LGHDT and CDR2 YNNKEL (reference sequence). The CDR3 length is 15 residues.

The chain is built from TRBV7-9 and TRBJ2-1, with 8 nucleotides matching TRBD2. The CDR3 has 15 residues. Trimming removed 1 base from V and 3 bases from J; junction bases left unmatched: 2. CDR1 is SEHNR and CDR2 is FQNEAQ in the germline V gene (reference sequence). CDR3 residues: CASSLVAGLYNEQFF. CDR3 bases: TGTGCCAGCAGCTTAGTAGCGGGACTCTACAATGAGCAGTTCTTC.

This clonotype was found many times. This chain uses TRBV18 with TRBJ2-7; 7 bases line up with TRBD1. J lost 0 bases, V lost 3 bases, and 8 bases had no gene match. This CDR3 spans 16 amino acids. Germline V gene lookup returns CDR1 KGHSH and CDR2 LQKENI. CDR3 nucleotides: TGTGCCAGCTCACCGGGACAGCCAACCGCCTCCTACGAGCAGTACTTC. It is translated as CASSPGQPTASYEQYF.

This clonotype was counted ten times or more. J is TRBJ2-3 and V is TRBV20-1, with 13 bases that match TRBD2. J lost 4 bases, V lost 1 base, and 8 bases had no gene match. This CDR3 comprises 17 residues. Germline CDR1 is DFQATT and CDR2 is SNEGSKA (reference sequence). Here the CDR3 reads CSARGWTSGSRPDTQYF. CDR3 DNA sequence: TGCAGTGCTAGAGGATGGACTAGCGGGAGTCGGCCAGATACGCAGTATTTT.

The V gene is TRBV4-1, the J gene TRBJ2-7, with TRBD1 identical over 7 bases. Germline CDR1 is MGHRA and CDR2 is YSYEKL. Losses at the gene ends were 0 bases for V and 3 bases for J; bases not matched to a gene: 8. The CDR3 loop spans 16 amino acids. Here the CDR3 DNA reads TGCGCCAGCAGCCAAGATGGACAGACAGGGCTCTACGAGCAGTACTTC. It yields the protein CASSQDGQTGLYEQYF.

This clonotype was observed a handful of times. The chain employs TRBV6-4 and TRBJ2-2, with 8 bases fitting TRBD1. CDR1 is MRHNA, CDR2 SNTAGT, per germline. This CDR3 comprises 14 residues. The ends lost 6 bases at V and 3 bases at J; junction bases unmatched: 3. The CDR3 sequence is CASSPGGYTGELFF. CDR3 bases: TGTGCCAGCAGCCCAGGGGGCTACACCGGGGAGCTGTTTTTT.

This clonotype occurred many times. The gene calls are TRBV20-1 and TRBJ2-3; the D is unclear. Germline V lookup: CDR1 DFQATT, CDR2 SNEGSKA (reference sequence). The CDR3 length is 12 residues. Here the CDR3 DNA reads TGCAGACCTAGGACGGGCACAGATACGCAGTATTTT. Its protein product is CRPRTGTDTQYF.

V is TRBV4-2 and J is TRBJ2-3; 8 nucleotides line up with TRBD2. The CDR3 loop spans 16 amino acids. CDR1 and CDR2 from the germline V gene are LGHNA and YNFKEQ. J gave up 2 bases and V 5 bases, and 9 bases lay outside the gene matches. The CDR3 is CASSTQRGPFTDTQYF. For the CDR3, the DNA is TGTGCCAGCAGCACCCAGCGGGGGCCCTTCACAGATACGCAGTATTTT.

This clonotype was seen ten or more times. CDR3 sequence reads: CSASPDRVGYEQYF. The CDR3 coding sequence is TGCAGTGCTTCACCTGACAGGGTCGGGTACGAGCAGTACTTC. This chain connects TRBV20-1 to TRBJ2-7, with 7 bases matching TRBD1. CDR1 is DFQATT and CDR2 is SNEGSKA in the germline V gene (reference sequence). The CDR3 is 14 residues long. The trim removed 5 bases at V and 4 bases at J, leaving 11 bases unmatched.

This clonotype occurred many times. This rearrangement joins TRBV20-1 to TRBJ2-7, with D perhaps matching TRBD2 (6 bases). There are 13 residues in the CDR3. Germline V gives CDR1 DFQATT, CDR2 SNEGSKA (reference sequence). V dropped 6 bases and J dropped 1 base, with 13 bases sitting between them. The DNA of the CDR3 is TGCAGTGCCGCGGCGGGATCTTCCTACGAGCAGTACTTC. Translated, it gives CSAAAGSSYEQYF.

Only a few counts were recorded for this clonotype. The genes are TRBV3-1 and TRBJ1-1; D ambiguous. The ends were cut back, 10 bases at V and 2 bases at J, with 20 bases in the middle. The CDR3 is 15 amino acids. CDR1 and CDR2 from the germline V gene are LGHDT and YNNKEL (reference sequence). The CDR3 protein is CATCPSLGRNTEAFF. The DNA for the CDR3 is TGTGCCACCTGCCCCTCCCTCGGGAGAAACACTGAAGCTTTCTTT.

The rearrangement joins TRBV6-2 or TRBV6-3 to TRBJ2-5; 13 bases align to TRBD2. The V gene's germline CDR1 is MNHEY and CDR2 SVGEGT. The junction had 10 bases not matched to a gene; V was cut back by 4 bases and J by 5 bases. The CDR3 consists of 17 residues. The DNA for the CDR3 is TGTGCCAGCAGTTGGGGGCTGACTAGCGGGGGGCTGGAGACCCAGTACTTC. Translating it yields CASSWGLTSGGLETQYF.

CDR3 nucleotide sequence: TGCAGTGCTTTAGCGGGAGGGAACACAGATACGCAGTATTTT. Translating gives CSALAGGNTDTQYF. The chain recombines TRBV20-1 with TRBJ2-3; TRBD2 aligns across 11 bases. The CDR3 is made up of 14 amino acids. CDR1 and CDR2 from the germline V gene are DFQATT and SNEGSKA (reference sequence). V shed 5 bases, J shed 2 bases, and the junction held 3 bases outside the gene matches.

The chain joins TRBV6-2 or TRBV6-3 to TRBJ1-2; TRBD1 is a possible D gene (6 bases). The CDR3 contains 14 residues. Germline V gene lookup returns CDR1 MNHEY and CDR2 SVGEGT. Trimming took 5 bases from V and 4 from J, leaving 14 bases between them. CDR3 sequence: CASSSPDRFYGYTF. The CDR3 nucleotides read TGTGCCAGCAGTAGCCCTGACAGGTTCTATGGCTACACCTTC.

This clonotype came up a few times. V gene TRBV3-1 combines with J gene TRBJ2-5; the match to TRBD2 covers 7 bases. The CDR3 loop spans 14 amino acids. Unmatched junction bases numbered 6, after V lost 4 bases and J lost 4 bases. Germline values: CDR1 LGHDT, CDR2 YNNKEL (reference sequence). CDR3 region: CASSPTTGGETQYF. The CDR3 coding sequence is TGTGCCAGCAGCCCAACTACGGGGGGAGAGACCCAGTACTTC.

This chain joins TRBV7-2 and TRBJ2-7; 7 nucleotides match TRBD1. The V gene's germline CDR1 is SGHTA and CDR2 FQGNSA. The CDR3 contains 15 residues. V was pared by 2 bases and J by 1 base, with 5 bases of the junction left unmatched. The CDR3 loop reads CASSLQAGGSYEQYF. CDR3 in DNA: TGTGCCAGCAGCTTACAGGCAGGGGGTTCCTACGAGCAGTACTTC.